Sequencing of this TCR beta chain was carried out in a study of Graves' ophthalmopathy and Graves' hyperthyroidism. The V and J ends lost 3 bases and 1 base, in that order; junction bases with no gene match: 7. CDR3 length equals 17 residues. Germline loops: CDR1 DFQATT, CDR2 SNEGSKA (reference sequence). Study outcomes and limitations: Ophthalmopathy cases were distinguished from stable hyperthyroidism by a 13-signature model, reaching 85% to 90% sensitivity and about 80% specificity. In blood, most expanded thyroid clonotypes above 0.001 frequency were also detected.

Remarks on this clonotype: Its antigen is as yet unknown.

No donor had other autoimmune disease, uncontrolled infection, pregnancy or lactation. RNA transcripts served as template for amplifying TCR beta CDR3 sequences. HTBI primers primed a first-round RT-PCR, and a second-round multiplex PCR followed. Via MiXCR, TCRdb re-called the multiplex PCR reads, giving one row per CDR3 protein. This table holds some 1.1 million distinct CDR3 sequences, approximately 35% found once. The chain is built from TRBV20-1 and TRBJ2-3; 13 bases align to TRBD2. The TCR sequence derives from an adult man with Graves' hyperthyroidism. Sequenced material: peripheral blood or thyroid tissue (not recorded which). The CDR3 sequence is CSARGLAGRFGTDTQYF. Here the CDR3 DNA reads TGCAGTGCTAGGGGACTAGCGGGGAGGTTTGGCACAGATACGCAGTATTTT.